The 15 T cell receptor beta chains listed next were all sequenced from one sample in a study of regulatory T cells in long-lasting Graves disease. Time point specified: newly diagnosed GD, antithyroid drugs for less than 3 months. PBMC RNA was the source of the TCR library. According to the study, TCR beta libraries were built with iRepertoire HTBI primers and CDR3-region Arm-PCR. In TCRdb, the multiplex PCR reads were re-called with MiXCR into one record per CDR3 protein. The repertoire holds 250,000 to 300,000 distinct CDR3 sequences, around a sixth seen once, with 14% in the top ten. These same data were also listed under a study on T cells in Graves' hyperthyroidism and ophthalmopathy.

The sequences come from peripheral blood mononuclear cells (PBMCs), collected at new diagnosis, from a patient treated with antithyroid drugs. The source of these receptors is a woman aged 25 to 39 with Graves disease.

V and J are TRBV20-1 and TRBJ1-1; D uncertain. This CDR3 region has 13 residues. The germline gives CDR1 DFQATT, CDR2 SNEGSKA (reference sequence). V was shortened by 0 bases and J by 3 bases, with 8 bases between the two germline ends. The CDR3 DNA reads as TGCAGTGCTAGAGATCATCATTACACTGAAGCTTTCTTT. This encodes CSARDHHYTEAFF.

This clonotype has only a few counts. Sequence at one end of the junction differs from germline and may be a read error. The chain recombines TRBV19 with TRBJ1-3; 9 positions match TRBD1. There are 16 residues in the CDR3. Germline loops: CDR1 LNHDA, CDR2 SQIVND (reference sequence). Here the CDR3 DNA reads TGTGCCAGTAGAGCCGCCCACAGGGGGCAAGGAAACACCACATATTTT. This encodes CASRAAHRGQGNTTYF.

This clonotype has only a few counts. The genes are TRBV20-1 and TRBJ2-7; 13 bases fit TRBD2. The germline V gene encodes CDR1 DFQATT and CDR2 SNEGSKA (reference sequence). This CDR3 has 14 residues. J lost 7 bases, V lost 5 bases, and 8 bases had no gene match. The CDR3 spells CSAAWTSGSKEQYF. The CDR3 bases are TGCAGTGCTGCCTGGACTAGCGGGAGTAAAGAGCAGTACTTC.

This clonotype was detected ten times or more. V gene TRBV7-9 combines with J gene TRBJ1-1; no clear D gene. The germline V gene has CDR1 SEHNR and CDR2 FQNEAQ (reference sequence). Trimming removed 0 bases at V and 7 bases at J, with 9 bases between. The CDR3 covers 13 residues. The CDR3 region has the DNA TGTGCCAGCAGCTTAGCGTTAAAGGGTGAAGCTTTCTTT. Encoded protein: CASSLALKGEAFF.

The table lists this clonotype with many counts. This chain links TRBV7-2 with TRBJ1-2; no clear D. V was pared by 0 bases and J by 3 bases, with 8 bases between. CDR1 is SGHTA and CDR2 is FQGNSA in the germline V gene. The CDR3 length is 14 residues. CDR3 amino acids: CASSLARTDYGYTF. The DNA for the CDR3 is TGTGCCAGCAGCTTAGCCAGGACGGACTATGGCTACACCTTC.

This clonotype was seen many times. The chain couples TRBV20-1 to TRBJ1-3; D is possibly TRBD1 (5 bases). The CDR3 loop spans 12 amino acids. The germline V and J ends were trimmed by 7 bases and 7 bases, with 14 bases remaining between them. Germline V gene sequence: CDR1 DFQATT, CDR2 SNEGSKA (reference sequence). The CDR3 nucleotides are TGCAGTGTTCCGGGACGGCGGAACACCATATATTTT. Translated: CSVPGRRNTIYF.

CDR3 protein: CASSLSYDQPQHF. The CDR3 DNA reads TGTGCCAGCAGCTTAAGCTATGATCAGCCCCAGCATTTT. This sequence joins TRBV7-6 and TRBJ1-5; unclear D gene. The germline V gene encodes CDR1 SGHVS and CDR2 FNYEAQ. The CDR3 loop spans 13 amino acids. The germline V and J ends were trimmed by 2 bases and 5 bases, with 7 bases remaining between them.

The DNA for the CDR3 is TGTGCCAGCAGACCAGGCGGGAGGTACAATGAGCAGTTCTTC. It is translated as CASRPGGRYNEQFF. This chain uses TRBV28 with TRBJ2-1; TRBD2 aligns across 8 bases. V was clipped by 6 bases and J by 4 bases; unmatched bases: 5. The CDR3 is made up of 14 amino acids. Per the germline V gene, CDR1 is MDHEN and CDR2 is SYDVKM.

There are many counts of this clonotype. The rearrangement links TRBV9 to TRBJ1-1; TRBD1 might be the D (5 bases). V dropped 1 base and J dropped 8 bases, with 12 bases sitting between them. The CDR3 has 13 amino acids. Germline values: CDR1 SGDLS, CDR2 YYNGEE. CDR3 coding DNA: TGTGCCAGCAGCGTAAGCGGGGGAGTCGAAGCTTTCTTT. Translated, it gives CASSVSGGVEAFF.

On this clonotype: A much larger clone sits a single nucleotide away, making a read error possible. The V and J genes are TRBV12-3 or TRBV12-4 and TRBJ2-7; D is ambiguous. The CDR3 totals 12 residues. The germline V and J ends were trimmed by 7 bases and 7 bases, with 14 bases remaining between them. CDR3 protein: CASIVSPREQYF. The CDR3, as DNA: TGTGCCAGCATTGTTAGCCCCCGGGAGCAGTACTTC.

At least ten counts were recorded for this clonotype. This chain connects TRBV27 to TRBJ1-5; no firm D call. There are 13 residues in the CDR3. The V gene lost 3 bases and the J gene lost 3 bases, with 6 bases spanning the gap. Looked up from germline, CDR1 is MNHEY and CDR2 is SMNVEV (reference sequence). The CDR3 DNA is TGTGCCAGCAGTTTTAATGCCAATCAGCCCCAGCATTTT. It encodes CASSFNANQPQHF.

The rearrangement links TRBV9 to TRBJ2-7; tentatively, D is TRBD1 (5 bases). Germline values: CDR1 SGDLS, CDR2 YYNGEE. V lost 3 bases to trimming and J lost 2 bases, with 12 bases between them. CDR3 length: 14 residues. This chain's CDR3 is CASSETLGPYEQYF. CDR3 nucleotides: TGTGCCAGCAGCGAAACCCTGGGGCCCTACGAGCAGTACTTC.

On this clonotype itself: At one end, the junction sequence differs from germline, possibly due to a read error. This chain uses TRBV6-2 or TRBV6-3 with TRBJ1-3, with 10 bases that match TRBD1. This CDR3 is built from 18 residues. Germline V gene data show CDR1 as MNHEY and CDR2 as SVGEGT. The CDR3 sequence: CASSYRSGTGANGNTIYF. In DNA form, the CDR3 reads TGTGCCAGCAGTTACCGATCCGGGACAGGGGCGAATGGAAACACCATATATTTC.

The sample holds many counts of this clonotype. The chain is built from TRBV6-1 and TRBJ1-4; D ambiguous. V dropped 6 bases and J dropped 1 base, with 18 bases sitting between them. Germline V gene data show CDR1 as MNHNS and CDR2 as SASEGT. This CDR3 is 17 amino acids long. CDR3 bases: TGTGCCAGCAGGGGAGGTAATTTACCGGAAACTAATGAAAAACTGTTTTTT. This encodes CASRGGNLPETNEKLFF.

This clonotype was counted many times. The rearrangement links TRBV20-1 to TRBJ2-1, with 7 bases aligning to TRBD1. V trimming: 6 bases; J trimming: 1 base; junction bases outside the gene matches: 12. The CDR3 consists of 16 residues. From germline, CDR1 is DFQATT and CDR2 SNEGSKA (reference sequence). CDR3: CSAFPIDRVSYNEQFF. The CDR3 DNA reads TGCAGTGCCTTCCCAATTGACAGGGTTTCCTACAATGAGCAGTTCTTC.